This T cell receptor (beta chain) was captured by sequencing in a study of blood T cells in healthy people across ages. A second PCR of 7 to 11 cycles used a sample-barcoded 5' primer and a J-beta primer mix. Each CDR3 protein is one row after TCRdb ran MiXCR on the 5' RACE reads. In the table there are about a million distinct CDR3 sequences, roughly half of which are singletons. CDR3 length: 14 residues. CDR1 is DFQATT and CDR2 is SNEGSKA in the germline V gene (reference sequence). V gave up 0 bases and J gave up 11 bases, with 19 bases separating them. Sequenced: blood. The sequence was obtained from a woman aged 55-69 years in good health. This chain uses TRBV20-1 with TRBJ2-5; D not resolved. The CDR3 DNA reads TGCAGTGCTAGAGAGGCCTGGTCAGGATACGCGCAGTACTTC. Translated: CSAREAWSGYAQYF.